The sequence of this TCR beta chain was determined in a study of T cell responses to AZD1222 COVID-19 vaccine. The data were produced by immunoSEQ multiplex PCR, yet TCRdb's version contains in-frame clones alone and is incomplete. The sample shows 90,000 to 100,000 clones, around 90% of them seen only once. V lost 0 bases, J lost 6 bases, and 15 bases lay in between. CDR3 size: 15 residues. CDR1 is LNHNV and CDR2 is YYDKDF in the germline V gene (reference sequence). The TCR sequence derives from an adult in good health. This specimen consisted of peripheral blood, obtained on day 0 of AZD1222 vaccination. The V gene is TRBV15, the J gene TRBJ2-7; D possibly corresponds to TRBD2 (7 bases). The CDR3 reads CATSRDRGGTVEQYF. DNA for the CDR3: TGTGCCACCAGCAGAGATAGGGGGGGAACCGTCGAGCAGTACTTC.